This T cell receptor (beta chain) was found in a study of OX40 agonist ivuxolimab in advanced cancers. Study-level information: The patients' treatment was ivuxolimab, an agonistic anti-OX40 (CD134) antibody. A mean age of 60 years, range roughly 20 to 79, was recorded, and roughly 83% were male. General study findings and limits: The CD4+ and CD8+ T cells in the blood had expanded clonally by week 6 at 0.1 to 3.0 mg/kg. More expanded clones were found, on average, in CD8+ than in CD4+ T cells.

This clone was picked up a small number of times. Antigen unknown. The assay was immunoSEQ multiplex PCR, and TCRdb's table has in-frame clones only and misses some. The sample has more than 80,000 clones, 90% seen once. Per the germline V gene, CDR1 is MNHNY and CDR2 is SVGAGI (reference sequence). The CDR3 runs 16 residues. V was trimmed by 5 bases and J by 5 bases, leaving 16 bases between them. The sequences come from CD4+ or CD8+ T cells sorted from blood, collected in a trial of the OX40 agonist ivuxolimab. The rearrangement links TRBV6-6 to TRBJ1-6; D not resolved. The clonotype originates from an adult with an advanced solid tumor such as melanoma, head and neck, liver or kidney cancer. The DNA for the CDR3 is TGTGCCAGCAGTAAAAGTCGTAGTCGAGATAATTCACCCCTCCACTTT. Residues: CASSKSRSRDNSPLHF.